The entry below describes one T cell receptor (beta chain). The antigen remains undetermined. Use of 60 Vbeta and 13 Jbeta primers characterized the PCR. TCRdb keeps only in-frame clones here, not all; method: immunoSEQ multiplex PCR. The table has under 150,000 clones, 87% seen once; the top ten hold 4% to 6.5%. The sample belongs to a study of cytomegalovirus exposure and HLA in healthy donors. Study-wide points: When a later analysis was performed, an Asian-associated ancestry cluster reportedly had fewer N-insertions than the roughly 640-donor mean. By a later analysis, the bulk of CMV-associated TCR beta chains appeared HLA-restricted. Some highly shared sequence variants likely arose as a pipeline artifact.

Sequencing was carried out using PBMCs. This receptor was taken from a woman aged 25-40 years in good health and CMV-seronegative.

The CDR3 region has the DNA TGTGCCAGCAGTCTCCGGGACAGCTACGAGCAGTACTTC. This sequence encodes CASSLRDSYEQYF. This sequence joins TRBV6-5 and TRBJ2-5; TRBD1 matches at 7 bases. The J call may be mistaken, given a closer DNA end match to TRBJ2-7. CDR1 is MNHEY and CDR2 is SVGAGI in the germline V gene. The CDR3 totals 13 residues.